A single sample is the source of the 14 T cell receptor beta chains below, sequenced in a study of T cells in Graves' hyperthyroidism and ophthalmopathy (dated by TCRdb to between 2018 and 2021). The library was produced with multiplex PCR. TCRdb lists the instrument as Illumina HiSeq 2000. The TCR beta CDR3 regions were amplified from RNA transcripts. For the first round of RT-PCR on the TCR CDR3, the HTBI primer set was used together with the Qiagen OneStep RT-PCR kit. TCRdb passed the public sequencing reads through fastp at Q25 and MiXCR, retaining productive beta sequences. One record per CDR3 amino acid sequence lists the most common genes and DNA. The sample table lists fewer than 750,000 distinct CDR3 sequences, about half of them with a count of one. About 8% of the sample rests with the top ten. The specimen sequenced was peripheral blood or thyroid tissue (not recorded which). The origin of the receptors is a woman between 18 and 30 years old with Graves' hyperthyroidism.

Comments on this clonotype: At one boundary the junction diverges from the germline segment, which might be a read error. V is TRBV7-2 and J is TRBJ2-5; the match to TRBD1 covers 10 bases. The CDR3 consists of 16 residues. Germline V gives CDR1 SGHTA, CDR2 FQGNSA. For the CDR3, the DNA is TGCGCCAGCAGCCAGACGGACAGGGGGGACGGTGCGACCCAGTACTTC. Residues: CASSQTDRGDGATQYF. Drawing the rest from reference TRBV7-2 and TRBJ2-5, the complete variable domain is GAGVSQSPSNKVTEKGKDVELRCDPISGHTALYWYRQSLGQGLEFLIYFQGNSAPDKSGLPSDRFSAERTGGSVSTLTIQRTQQEDSAVYLCASSQTDRGDGATQYFGPGTRLLVL.

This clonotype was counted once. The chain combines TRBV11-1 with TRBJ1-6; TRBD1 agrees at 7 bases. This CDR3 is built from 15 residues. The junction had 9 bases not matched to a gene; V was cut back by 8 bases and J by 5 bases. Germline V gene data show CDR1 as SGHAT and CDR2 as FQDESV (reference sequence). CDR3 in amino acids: CASLRQGTNNSPLHF. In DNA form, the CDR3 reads TGTGCCAGCCTAAGACAGGGTACTAATAATTCACCCCTCCACTTT.

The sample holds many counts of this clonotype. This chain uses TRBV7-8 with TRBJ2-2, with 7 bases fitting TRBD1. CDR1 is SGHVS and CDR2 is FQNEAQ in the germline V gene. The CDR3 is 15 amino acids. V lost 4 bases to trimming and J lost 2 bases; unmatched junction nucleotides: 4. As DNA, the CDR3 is TGTGCCAGCAGCTGGGACAGAGCTAACACCGGGGAGCTGTTTTTT. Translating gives CASSWDRANTGELFF.

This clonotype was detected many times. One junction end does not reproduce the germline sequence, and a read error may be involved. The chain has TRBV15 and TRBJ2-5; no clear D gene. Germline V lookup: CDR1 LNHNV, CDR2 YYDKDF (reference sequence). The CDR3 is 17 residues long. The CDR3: CVTSRDKGAITQETQYF. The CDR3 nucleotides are TGTGTCACCAGCAGAGATAAGGGTGCAATAACCCAAGAGACCCAGTACTTC.

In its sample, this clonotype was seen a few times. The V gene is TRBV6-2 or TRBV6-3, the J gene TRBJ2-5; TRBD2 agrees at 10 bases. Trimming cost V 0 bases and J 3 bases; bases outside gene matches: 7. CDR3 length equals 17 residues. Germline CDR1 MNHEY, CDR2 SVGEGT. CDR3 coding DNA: TGTGCCAGCAGTTACTCGGTGACTAGCGGGCTGAAAGAGACCCAGTACTTC. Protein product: CASSYSVTSGLKETQYF.

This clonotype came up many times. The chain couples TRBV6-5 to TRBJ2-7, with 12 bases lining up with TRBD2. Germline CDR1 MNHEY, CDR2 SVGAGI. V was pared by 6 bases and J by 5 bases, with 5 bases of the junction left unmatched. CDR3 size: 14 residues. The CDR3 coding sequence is TGTGCCAGCAGCAAACGACTAGCGGGAGACGAGCAGTACTTC. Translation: CASSKRLAGDEQYF.

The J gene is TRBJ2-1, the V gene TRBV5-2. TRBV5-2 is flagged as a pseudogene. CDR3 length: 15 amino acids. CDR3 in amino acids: CASNGRADSYNEQFF. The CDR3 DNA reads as TGTGCCAGCAACGGACGGGCAGATTCCTACAATGAGCAGTTCTTC.

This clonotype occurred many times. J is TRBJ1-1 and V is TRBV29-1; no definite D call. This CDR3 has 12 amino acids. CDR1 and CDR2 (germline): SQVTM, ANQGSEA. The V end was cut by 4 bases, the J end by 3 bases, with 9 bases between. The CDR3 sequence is CSVAWWDTEAFF. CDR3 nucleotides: TGCAGCGTTGCCTGGTGGGACACTGAAGCTTTCTTT.

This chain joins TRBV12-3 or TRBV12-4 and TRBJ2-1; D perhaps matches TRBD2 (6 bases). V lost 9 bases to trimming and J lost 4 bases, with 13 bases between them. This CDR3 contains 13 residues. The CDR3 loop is CASRLAEYNEQFF. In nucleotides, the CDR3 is TGTGCCAGTCGGTTAGCGGAGTACAATGAGCAGTTCTTC.

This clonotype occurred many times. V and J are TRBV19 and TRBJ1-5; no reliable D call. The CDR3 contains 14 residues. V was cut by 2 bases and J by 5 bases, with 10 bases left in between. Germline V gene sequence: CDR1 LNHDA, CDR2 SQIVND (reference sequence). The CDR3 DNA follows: TGTGCCAGTAGTATAACTGGGCCCCATCAGCCCCAGCATTTT. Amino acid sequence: CASSITGPHQPQHF. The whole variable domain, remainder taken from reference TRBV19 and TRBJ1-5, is DGGITQSPKYLFRKEGQNVTLSCEQNLNHDAMYWYRQDPGQGLRLIYYSQIVNDFQKGDIAEGYSVSREKKESFPLTVTSAQKNPTAFYLCASSITGPHQPQHFGDGTRLSIL.

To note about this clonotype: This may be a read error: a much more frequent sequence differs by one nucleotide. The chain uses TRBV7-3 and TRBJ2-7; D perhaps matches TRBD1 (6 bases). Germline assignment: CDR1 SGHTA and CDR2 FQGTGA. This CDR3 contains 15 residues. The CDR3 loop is CASSAGTSRAYEQCF. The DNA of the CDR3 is TGTGCCAGCAGCGCCGGGACATCGAGAGCCTACGAGCAGTGCTTC.

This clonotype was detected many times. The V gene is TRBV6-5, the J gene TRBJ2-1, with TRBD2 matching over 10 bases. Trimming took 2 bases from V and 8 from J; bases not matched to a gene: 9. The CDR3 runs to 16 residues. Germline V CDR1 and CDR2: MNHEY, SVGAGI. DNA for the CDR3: TGTGCCAGCAGTTACCTCGGACTAGCGGACCTCCATGAGCAGTTCTTC. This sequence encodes CASSYLGLADLHEQFF.

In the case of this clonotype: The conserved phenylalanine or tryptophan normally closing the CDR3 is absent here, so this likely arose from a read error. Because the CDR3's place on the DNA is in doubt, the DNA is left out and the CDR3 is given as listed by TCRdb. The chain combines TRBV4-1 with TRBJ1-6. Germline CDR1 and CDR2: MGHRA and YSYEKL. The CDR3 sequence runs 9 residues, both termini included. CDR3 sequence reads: CASRLDGTS.

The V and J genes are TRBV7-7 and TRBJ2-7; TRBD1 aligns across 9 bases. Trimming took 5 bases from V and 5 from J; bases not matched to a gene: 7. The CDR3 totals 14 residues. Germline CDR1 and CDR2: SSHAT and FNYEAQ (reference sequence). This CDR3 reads CASSEGQGIDEQYF. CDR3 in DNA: TGTGCCAGCAGCGAGGGACAGGGAATCGACGAGCAGTACTTC. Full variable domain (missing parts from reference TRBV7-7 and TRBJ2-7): GAGVSQSPRYKVTKRGQDVTLRCDPISSHATLYWYQQALGQGPEFLTYFNYEAQPDKSGLPSDRFSAERPEGSISTLTIQRTEQRDSAMYRCASSEGQGIDEQYFGPGTRLTVT.